This T cell receptor beta chain stems from a study of blood T cells in healthy people across ages. The CDR3 consists of 17 residues. Losses at the gene ends were 5 bases for V and 3 bases for J; bases not matched to a gene: 10. Germline CDR1 SGHTA, CDR2 FQGTGA. A second PCR of 7 to 11 cycles used a sample-barcoded 5' primer and a J-beta primer mix. TCRdb re-called the 5' RACE reads with MiXCR, one entry per CDR3 protein. The sample consists of around 600,000 distinct CDR3 sequences, under 55% of them appearing once. This clonotype was sampled from a man older than 75 in good health. What was sequenced was blood. This chain links TRBV7-3 with TRBJ1-4, with 9 bases that match TRBD1. The chain's CDR3 is CASSHRDREGPNEKLFF. CDR3 bases: TGTGCCAGCAGCCACCGGGACAGGGAGGGCCCTAATGAAAAACTGTTTTTT.